What follows are 24 T cell receptor beta chains derived from one specimen sequenced in a study of CD8 T cells in ankylosing spondylitis. MiXCR, applied by TCRdb to the 5' RACE reads, yields one record per CDR3 protein. The repertoire holds fewer than 250,000 distinct CDR3 sequences, 25% to 30% seen once, with around 6.3% in the top ten. Sequencing used blood, either unsorted or a sorted T cell fraction (not recorded which). The receptors come from a male donor with ankylosing spondylitis or in good health (not recorded which).

The chain's CDR3 is CASSPTGKEETQYF. The CDR3 DNA is TGTGCCAGCAGCCCGACAGGGAAGGAAGAGACCCAGTACTTC. The chain links TRBV7-8 to TRBJ2-5; 7 bases fit TRBD1. Losses at the gene ends were 5 bases for V and 3 bases for J; bases not matched to a gene: 6. CDR3 length: 14 amino acids. CDR1 and CDR2 (germline): SGHVS, FQNEAQ.

Comments on this clonotype: The DNA is omitted, as the CDR3 cannot be located on it reliably, and the CDR3 follows TCRdb's listing. V is TRBV25-1 and J is TRBJ2-2. Germline-derived CDR1 and CDR2 are MGHDK and SYGVNS. The CDR3 has 14 residues if both end residues are counted. The CDR3: CASSERRSPGSCFF.

This clonotype showed up many times. The CDR3 DNA reads TGTGCCAGCAGCCTTCGTGGACTAGCGGGATGGAATGAGCAGTTCTTC. It is translated as CASSLRGLAGWNEQFF. This chain connects TRBV5-5 to TRBJ2-1; 12 bases line up with TRBD2. Germline CDR1 SGHKS, CDR2 YYEKEE (reference sequence). V lost 4 bases to trimming and J lost 7 bases; unmatched junction nucleotides: 9. This CDR3 has 16 residues.

The chain couples TRBV20-1 to TRBJ2-3, with 13 bases aligning to TRBD2. Germline loops: CDR1 DFQATT, CDR2 SNEGSKA (reference sequence). The CDR3 has 15 residues. The V segment lost 3 bases and the J segment 5 bases; nucleotides outside the gene matches: 5. CDR3 amino acids: CSASQLAGGRDTQYF. CDR3 in DNA: TGCAGTGCTAGTCAACTAGCGGGAGGGAGAGATACGCAGTATTTT.

This clonotype was observed a handful of times. One end of the junction does not line up with germline, which may come from a read error. The V call is TRBV12-3 or TRBV12-4, the J call TRBJ2-2, with 14 bases lining up with TRBD2. The CDR3 length is 19 residues. DNA for the CDR3: TGTGCCATCAGTCCCCGACTAGCGGGAGGGAGGGCGCACACCGGGGAGCTGTTTTTT. It codes for CAISPRLAGGRAHTGELFF.

The chain has TRBV29-1 and TRBJ2-1; TRBD2 agrees at 14 bases. V was clipped by 4 bases and J by 6 bases; unmatched bases: 11. The CDR3 sequence is 17 residues long. Germline CDR1 SQVTM, CDR2 ANQGSEA. For the CDR3, the DNA is TGCAGCGTTGCTTTTCGGGGGACTAGCGGGAGCCTCAATGAGCAGTTCTTC. It specifies CSVAFRGTSGSLNEQFF.

The gene calls are TRBV5-1 and TRBJ2-7; no reliable D call. The germline CDR1 and CDR2 sequences are SGHRS and YFSETQ. V was trimmed by 6 bases and J by 3 bases, leaving 13 bases between them. The CDR3 has 13 amino acids. DNA for the CDR3: TGCGCCAGCACAGCTCTCGGGCACTACGAGCAGTACTTC. Residues: CASTALGHYEQYF.

This clonotype was observed a few times. The rearrangement uses TRBV29-1 and TRBJ2-7, with 7 nucleotides matching TRBD2. V was pared by 7 bases and J by 3 bases, with 3 bases of the junction left unmatched. This CDR3 is built from 11 residues. The V gene's germline CDR1 is SQVTM and CDR2 ANQGSEA. The CDR3 spells CSAGRNYEQYF. The DNA for the CDR3 is TGCAGCGCCGGGAGGAACTACGAGCAGTACTTC.

This CDR3 reads CSARASGSYNEQFF. CDR3 DNA sequence: TGCAGTGCTAGAGCGAGCGGGAGCTACAATGAGCAGTTCTTC. This chain connects TRBV20-1 to TRBJ2-1; 8 nucleotides align to TRBD2. Looked up from germline, CDR1 is DFQATT and CDR2 is SNEGSKA (reference sequence). V shed 1 base and J 3 bases; nucleotides not matched to a gene: 2. The CDR3 contains 14 residues.

This clonotype was counted a single time. J is TRBJ2-1 and V is TRBV11-1, with 8 bases that match TRBD2. Germline CDR1 is SGHAT and CDR2 is FQDESV (reference sequence). The CDR3 loop spans 14 amino acids. J gave up 9 bases and V 5 bases, and 9 bases lay outside the gene matches. Here the CDR3 reads CASSPPSGRAEQFF. In DNA form, the CDR3 reads TGTGCCAGCAGCCCGCCCAGCGGGAGAGCTGAGCAGTTCTTC.

Many counts were recorded for this clonotype. The chain combines TRBV9 with TRBJ2-3, with D perhaps given as TRBD1 or TRBD2 (5 bases each). The CDR3 runs to 16 residues. The germline V gene encodes CDR1 SGDLS and CDR2 YYNGEE. V gave up 4 bases and J gave up 1 base, with 16 bases separating them. CDR3 nucleotide sequence: TGTGCCAGCAGCACGTTGGGGCGGACTCGCACAGATACGCAGTATTTT. This gives the protein CASSTLGRTRTDTQYF.

The sample holds many counts of this clonotype. One junction end does not reproduce the germline sequence, and a read error may be involved. This rearrangement joins TRBV25-1 to TRBJ2-5; 8 bases line up with TRBD1. The CDR3 totals 16 residues. The germline V gene encodes CDR1 MGHDK and CDR2 SYGVNS. The CDR3 loop reads CASSDFRQGPQEAQYF. CDR3 nucleotides: TGTGCCAGCAGTGATTTTAGACAGGGGCCCCAAGAGGCCCAGTACTTC.

This clonotype has more than one count but fewer than ten. The chain employs TRBV5-1 and TRBJ2-1; D is perhaps TRBD2 (5 bases). The CDR3 contains 16 residues. V was clipped by 0 bases and J by 4 bases, with 14 bases between them. CDR1 and CDR2 (germline): SGHRS, YFSETQ. CDR3 in DNA: TGCGCCAGCAGCTTGGCCAGCGGCTCAGGATACAATGAGCAGTTCTTC. Amino acid sequence: CASSLASGSGYNEQFF.

The rearrangement uses TRBV20-1 and TRBJ2-7; 7 bases align to TRBD2. J lost 2 bases, V lost 3 bases, and 7 bases had no gene match. The CDR3 contains 14 residues. The germline CDR1 and CDR2 sequences are DFQATT and SNEGSKA (reference sequence). CDR3 loop: CSASGLAEPYEQYF. CDR3 nucleotides: TGCAGTGCTAGTGGGCTAGCGGAACCCTACGAGCAGTACTTC.

This clonotype was seen many times. The chain employs TRBV5-1 and TRBJ2-3, with TRBD2 matching over 9 bases. This CDR3 has 15 amino acids. CDR1 SGHRS and CDR2 YFSETQ come from the germline V gene. The V gene end was trimmed by 2 bases and the J gene end by 2 bases; junction bases not matched to a gene: 3. The CDR3 region is CASSFSGRNTDTQYF. The CDR3 DNA is TGCGCCAGCAGCTTCAGCGGGAGGAACACAGATACGCAGTATTTT.

The chain links TRBV12-3 or TRBV12-4 to TRBJ2-1; TRBD2 aligns across 13 bases. Trimming at V came to 11 bases and at J to 6 bases, leaving 7 bases not matched to a gene. CDR3 length equals 14 residues. The CDR3 sequence: CAGGLAGFGNEQFF. The CDR3 nucleotides read TGTGCCGGGGGACTAGCGGGATTTGGCAATGAGCAGTTCTTC.

This clonotype was counted only a few times. This chain uses TRBV20-1 with TRBJ2-1; D not resolved. The germline V gene encodes CDR1 DFQATT and CDR2 SNEGSKA (reference sequence). Trimming stripped 5 bases from V and 5 bases from J, with 22 bases between. The CDR3 has 16 amino acids. The CDR3 protein is CSAESNRGRRDNEQFF. CDR3 bases: TGCAGTGCTGAGAGTAATCGCGGCCGCCGGGACAATGAGCAGTTCTTC.

The rearrangement joins TRBV5-1 to TRBJ1-1, with 8 bases matching TRBD1. Germline loops: CDR1 SGHRS, CDR2 YFSETQ. The CDR3 contains 13 residues. The ends lost 4 bases at V and 4 bases at J; junction bases unmatched: 3. This CDR3 is CASSNRGGTEAFF. Written as DNA, the CDR3 is TGCGCCAGCAGCAACAGGGGGGGCACTGAAGCTTTCTTT.

The V call is TRBV20-1, the J call TRBJ2-5; maybe TRBD1 (6 bases). This CDR3 has 14 amino acids. Trimming cost V 3 bases and J 5 bases, with 16 bases left between them. CDR1 is DFQATT, CDR2 SNEGSKA, per germline (reference sequence). Here the CDR3 reads CSASGQGFRETQYF. In DNA, the CDR3 is TGCAGTGCTAGTGGGCAGGGGTTCAGGGAGACCCAGTACTTC.

This clonotype came up once. The J gene is TRBJ1-2, the V gene TRBV9; D might be TRBD1 (6 bases). This CDR3 is 15 amino acids long. Trimming shortened V by 0 bases and J by 7 bases, and 16 bases separated the two germline ends. CDR1 and CDR2 (germline): SGDLS, YYNGEE. CDR3 in amino acids: CASSVGRPGESGYTF. In DNA form, the CDR3 reads TGTGCCAGCAGCGTAGGGAGGCCAGGGGAGTCTGGCTACACCTTC.

Many counts were recorded for this clonotype. This chain uses TRBV12-3 or TRBV12-4 with TRBJ2-7; D gene unclear. CDR3 length: 11 residues. V shed 8 bases and J shed 3 bases, with 8 bases lying between them. The CDR3 bases are TGTGCCAGCCAAACCCGCTACGAGCAGTACTTC. It is translated as CASQTRYEQYF.

This clonotype was counted at least ten times. The V gene is TRBV10-3, the J gene TRBJ2-1, with 12 bases that match TRBD2. The CDR3 runs 14 residues. Germline loops: CDR1 ENHRY, CDR2 SYGVKD. V gave up 6 bases and J gave up 7 bases; unmatched junction bases: 4. The CDR3 is CAISTGTSGNEQFF. CDR3 nucleotides: TGTGCCATCAGCACCGGGACTAGCGGGAATGAGCAGTTCTTC.

The chain is built from TRBV7-6 and TRBJ2-1, with 12 bases that match TRBD2. V was pared by 3 bases and J by 8 bases, with 2 bases of the junction left unmatched. The CDR3 length is 14 residues. CDR1 SGHVS and CDR2 FNYEAQ come from the germline V gene. CDR3 protein: CASSFASGRDEQFF. The CDR3 nucleotides read TGTGCCAGCAGCTTCGCTAGCGGGAGGGATGAGCAGTTCTTC.

Many counts were recorded for this clonotype. This chain links TRBV4-1 with TRBJ2-7, with D tentatively TRBD1 (5 bases). CDR1 and CDR2 (germline): MGHRA, YSYEKL. There are 14 residues in the CDR3. The ends were cut back, 1 base at V and 4 bases at J, with 11 bases in the middle. CDR3 DNA sequence: TGCGCCAGCAGCCAAGGACAGAGAAAATACGAGCAGTACTTC. Its protein is CASSQGQRKYEQYF.